What follows are 9 T cell receptor beta chains derived from one specimen sequenced in a study of blood T cell repertoires in COVID-19. The method was immunoSEQ multiplex PCR; TCRdb's version includes in-frame clones alone and lacks a portion of them. The profile shows about 320,000 clones, roughly nine tenths of them singletons. Sequencing was done on a sample of PBMCs or T cells enriched from blood (not recorded which). The receptors here all came from a man in his 60s who had recovered from COVID-19.

V is TRBV28 and J is TRBJ2-1; maybe TRBD2 (6 bases). This CDR3 has 14 residues. With 3 bases removed from V and 9 bases from J, the gap between germline ends came to 15 bases. CDR1 is MDHEN and CDR2 is SYDVKM in the germline V gene. The CDR3 DNA is TGTGCCAGCAGTTTTCATACGGGAGCCGGTGAGCAGTTCTTC. It is translated as CASSFHTGAGEQFF.

The chain combines TRBV6-5 with TRBJ2-3; 7 bases fit TRBD1. The J segment lost 4 bases and the V segment lost 5 bases, leaving 9 bases of the junction unmatched. CDR3 size: 15 residues. CDR1 and CDR2 (germline): MNHEY, SVGAGI. CDR3 in amino acids: CASSTTGTPPDTQYF. CDR3 coding DNA: TGTGCCAGCAGTACGACAGGGACCCCTCCAGATACGCAGTATTTT.

This rearrangement joins TRBV9 to TRBJ2-7; 8 positions match TRBD1. CDR1 is SGDLS and CDR2 is YYNGEE in the germline V gene. This CDR3 comprises 15 residues. The V gene end was trimmed by 3 bases and the J gene end by 1 base; junction bases not matched to a gene: 6. The CDR3 coding sequence is TGTGCCAGCAGCGACGGGACAGGAGAGTCCTACGAGCAGTACTTC. Translated, it gives CASSDGTGESYEQYF.

This clone was observed a single time. V gene TRBV6-5 combines with J gene TRBJ2-3, with 7 nucleotides matching TRBD1. This CDR3 contains 15 residues. The V gene's germline CDR1 is MNHEY and CDR2 SVGAGI. Unmatched junction bases numbered 10, after V lost 6 bases and J lost 4 bases. The CDR3 DNA is TGTGCCAGCAGCCGCCAGACAGGGTCGGCAGATACGCAGTATTTT. It translates to CASSRQTGSADTQYF.

V and J are TRBV6-5 and TRBJ1-1, with 10 bases identical to TRBD1. Germline assignment: CDR1 MNHEY and CDR2 SVGAGI. The CDR3 is 15 residues long. After removal of 6 bases from V and 6 bases from J, the junction contained 10 bases not matched to a gene. The CDR3 nucleotides are TGTGCCAGCAGGGAGGGGTCGACAGGGGGCTCTGAAGCTTTCTTT. Its translation is CASREGSTGGSEAFF.

The V call is TRBV7-2, the J call TRBJ1-5; the D is unclear. The germline V gene has CDR1 SGHTA and CDR2 FQGNSA. The CDR3 covers 13 residues. Trimming pared 5 bases from V and 5 bases from J, leaving 10 bases between. This chain's CDR3 is CASSENGDQPQHF. The CDR3, as DNA: TGTGCCAGCAGCGAAAACGGGGATCAGCCCCAGCATTTT.

The V and J genes are TRBV19 and TRBJ2-7; TRBD1 agrees at 12 bases. The CDR3 runs 15 residues. Germline V gene lookup returns CDR1 LNHDA and CDR2 SQIVND (reference sequence). V shed 6 bases, J shed 3 bases, and the junction held 6 bases outside the gene matches. The CDR3 bases are TGTGCCAGTAGCGAGGGACAGGGGGCCTACTACGAGCAGTACTTC. Protein: CASSEGQGAYYEQYF.

The chain combines TRBV7-3 with TRBJ2-2; D is unresolved. The CDR3 totals 12 residues. V was trimmed by 4 bases and J by 5 bases, leaving 5 bases between them. Germline CDR1 and CDR2: SGHTA and FQGTGA. The DNA of the CDR3 is TGTGCCAGCAGCTACCAGACCGGGGAGCTGTTTTTT. Its protein is CASSYQTGELFF.

The gene calls are TRBV7-3 and TRBJ2-1, with D tentatively TRBD2 (6 bases). Germline loops: CDR1 SGHTA, CDR2 FQGTGA. The CDR3 runs to 14 residues. Deletions cut 3 bases from V and 7 bases from J, with 13 bases between. CDR3 in amino acids: CASSLHGSSNEQFF. The CDR3 DNA is TGTGCCAGCAGCTTGCACGGGAGTTCAAATGAGCAGTTCTTC.